This T cell receptor beta chain was obtained from a study of blood T cell repertoires in COVID-19. Turning to the study itself: The origin of the acute and convalescent COVID-19 samples was the United States, Italy and Spain.

The CDR3 is 15 amino acids. J gave up 3 bases and V 2 bases, and 4 bases lay outside the gene matches. Germline V lookup: CDR1 MDHEN, CDR2 SYDVKM. Per the authors' pipeline: Estimates of nucleated cell counts were drawn from the amplification of reference gene primers. This table comes from immunoSEQ multiplex PCR, and its TCRdb copy is limited to in-frame clones, with some not included. The DNA was the basis for D and trimming; V, J and clone size are from that table. Among around 140,000 clones listed, 87% were seen once. This clone was seen a single time. This receptor was identified in a woman aged 50 to 65 with acute or convalescent COVID-19. V usage is TRBV28 and J usage is TRBJ2-3; the match to TRBD1 covers 8 bases. What was sequenced was peripheral blood. The CDR3 DNA is TGTGCCAGCAGTTTAAGGACAGGGTGGACAGATACGCAGTATTTT. Translated: CASSLRTGWTDTQYF.